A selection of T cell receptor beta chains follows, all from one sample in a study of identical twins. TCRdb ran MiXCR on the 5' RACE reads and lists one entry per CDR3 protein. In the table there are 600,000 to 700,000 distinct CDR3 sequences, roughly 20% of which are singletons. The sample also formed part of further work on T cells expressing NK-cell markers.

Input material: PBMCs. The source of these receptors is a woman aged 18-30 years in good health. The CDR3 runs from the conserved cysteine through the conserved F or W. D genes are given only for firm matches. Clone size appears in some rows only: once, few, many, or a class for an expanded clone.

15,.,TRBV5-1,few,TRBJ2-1,TGCGCCAGCAGCTTGGTGTCAGGGAGCCACAATGAGCAGTTCTTC,CASSLVSGSHNEQFF
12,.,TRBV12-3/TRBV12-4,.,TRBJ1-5,TGTGCCAGCAGTCAGTTGAATCAGCCCCAGCATTTT,CASSQLNQPQHF
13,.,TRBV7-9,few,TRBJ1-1,TGTGCCATCCTCAGCCCTTCGAACACTGAAGCTTTCTTT,CAILSPSNTEAFF
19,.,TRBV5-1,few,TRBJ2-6,TGCGCCAGCAGCTCCCTCCATGGGGAGGGGGTATCTGGGGCCAACGTCCTGACTTTC,CASSSLHGEGVSGANVLTF
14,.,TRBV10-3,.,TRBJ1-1,TGTGCCATCAACACAGGCTCCGTAGGCTCTGAAGCTTTCTTT,CAINTGSVGSEAFF
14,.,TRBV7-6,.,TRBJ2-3,TGTGCCAGCAGCTCCCCGGGGACTACAGATACGCAGTATTTT,CASSSPGTTDTQYF
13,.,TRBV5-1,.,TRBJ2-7,TGCGCCAGCAGCTTGGCGGCCGAAGGGGTGCAGTACTTC,CASSLAAEGVQYF
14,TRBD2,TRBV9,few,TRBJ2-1,TGTGCCAGCAGCGTAGGCGGGAGTCCAAATGAGCAGTTCTTC,CASSVGGSPNEQFF
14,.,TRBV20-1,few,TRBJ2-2,TGCAGTGCTTCCGGGACCACGAACACCGGGGAGCTGTTTTTT,CSASGTTNTGELFF
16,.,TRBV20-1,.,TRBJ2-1,TGCAGTGCTAGAGAGAGGGCTAGTGTTCTCTACAATGAGCAGTTCTTC,CSARERASVLYNEQFF
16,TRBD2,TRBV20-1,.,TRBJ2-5,TGCAGTGCCGACCGCAACAATCGGGGGGACCGGGAGACCCAGTACTTC,CSADRNNRGDRETQYF
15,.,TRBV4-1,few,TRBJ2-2,TGCGCCAGCAGCTCGCGCCTCCAGAACACCGGGGAGCTGTTTTTT,CASSSRLQNTGELFF
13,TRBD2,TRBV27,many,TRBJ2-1,TGTGCCAGCAGTGCCAGACTAGCGGGAAAGCAGTTCTTC,CASSARLAGKQFF
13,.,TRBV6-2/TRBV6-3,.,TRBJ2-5,TGTGCCAGCAGCCCCTTGGCGAGACGGGGCCAGTACTTC,CASSPLARRGQYF
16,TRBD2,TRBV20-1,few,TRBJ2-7,TGCAGTGCTAGACCAGGGACTAGCGGGAGCTTCCCCGAGCAGTACTTC,CSARPGTSGSFPEQYF
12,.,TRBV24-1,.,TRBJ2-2,TGTGCCACACAGGGAGACACCGGGGAGCTGTTTTTT,CATQGDTGELFF
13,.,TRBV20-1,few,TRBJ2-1,TGCAGTGCTATGGATAGGGGGGTCTATGAGCAGTTCTTC,CSAMDRGVYEQFF
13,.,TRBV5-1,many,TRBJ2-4,TGCGCCAGCAGCTTAGGCCCTAAGGACATTCAGTACTTC,CASSLGPKDIQYF
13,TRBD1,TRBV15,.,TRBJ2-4,TGTGCCACCAGCAGGGACAGGGTTGACATTCAGTACTTC,CATSRDRVDIQYF
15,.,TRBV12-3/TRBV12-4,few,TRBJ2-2,TGTGCCAGTTTCCCGGGACTGTCGAACACCGGGGAGCTGTTTTTT,CASFPGLSNTGELFF
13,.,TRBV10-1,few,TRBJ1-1,TGCGCCAGCAGTAGTTTAGCGGGAGATGAAGCTTTCTTT,CASSSLAGDEAFF
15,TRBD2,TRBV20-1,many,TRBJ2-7,TGCAGTGCTAGGGGGTCTAGCGGGCCGTCCTACGAGCAGTACTTC,CSARGSSGPSYEQYF
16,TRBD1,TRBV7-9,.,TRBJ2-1,TGTGCCAGCAGCCCGGGACCGGGACAGGGGGCCAATGAGCAGTTCTTC,CASSPGPGQGANEQFF
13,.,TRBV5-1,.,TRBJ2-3,TGTGCCAGCAGCTCAATCCCCACAGATACGCAGTATTTT,CASSSIPTDTQYF
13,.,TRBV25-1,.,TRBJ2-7,TGTGCCAGCACTACGGACAGTTCCTACGAGCAGTACTTC,CASTTDSSYEQYF
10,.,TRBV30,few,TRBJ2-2,TGTGCCTGGAACCAAGGGGAGCTGTTTTTT,CAWNQGELFF
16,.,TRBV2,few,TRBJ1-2,TGTGCCAGCCCCTCCGGGGACGGATTACCCGGTGAGGGCTACACCTTC,CASPSGDGLPGEGYTF
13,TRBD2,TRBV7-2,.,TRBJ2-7,TGTGCCAGCAGCCCCGACTGGGGAGGGGAGCAGTACTTC,CASSPDWGGEQYF
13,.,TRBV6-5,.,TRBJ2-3,TGTGCCAGCAGTTCTCGGGCCCCAGATACGCAGTATTTT,CASSSRAPDTQYF
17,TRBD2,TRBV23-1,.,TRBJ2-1,TGCGCCAGCAGTCAATCGCCCCAGCGGGGGGGGGTGGATGAGCAGTTCTTC,CASSQSPQRGGVDEQFF
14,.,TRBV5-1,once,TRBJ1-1,TGCGCCAGCAGCCCACTACTCAGGAACACTGAAGCTTTCTTT,CASSPLLRNTEAFF
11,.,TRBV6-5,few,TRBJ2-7,TGTGCCAGCAGAAAGGTCTACGAGCAGTACTTC,CASRKVYEQYF
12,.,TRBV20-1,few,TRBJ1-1,TGCAGTGCTCCGAACCATGACACTGAAGCTTTCTTT,CSAPNHDTEAFF
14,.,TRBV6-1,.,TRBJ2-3,TGTGCCAGTCGCCTAGCAAAAAGATGGGATACGCAGTATTTT,CASRLAKRWDTQYF
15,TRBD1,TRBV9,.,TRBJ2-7,TGTGCCAGCAGCCCCCAGACAGGGGTGGAGTACGAGCAGTACTTC,CASSPQTGVEYEQYF
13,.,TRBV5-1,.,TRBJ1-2,TGCGCCAGCAGCTCGGTAGGAACGCATGGCTACACCTTC,CASSSVGTHGYTF
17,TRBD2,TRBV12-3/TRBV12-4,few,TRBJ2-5,TGTGCCAGCAGTTTAGTACTTACTAGCGGGTTGAGGGAGACCCAGTACTTC,CASSLVLTSGLRETQYF
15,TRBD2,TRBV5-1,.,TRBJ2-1,TGCGCCAGCAGCTTGAGGACTAGCGGGGGCGGTGAGCAGTTCTTC,CASSLRTSGGGEQFF
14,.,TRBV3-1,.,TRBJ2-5,TGTGCCAGCAGCCCCATAACTAGGCAAGAGACCCAGTACTTC,CASSPITRQETQYF
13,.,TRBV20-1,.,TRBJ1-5,TGCAGTGCTACTGACGGGGGCAGCCAGCCCCAGCATTTT,CSATDGGSQPQHF
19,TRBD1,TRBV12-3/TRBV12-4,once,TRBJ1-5,TGTGCCAGCAGTTTGGTCGTCTCCGGACAGGGTGGACGCGATCAGCCCCAGCATTTT,CASSLVVSGQGGRDQPQHF
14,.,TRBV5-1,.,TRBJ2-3,TGCGCCAGCAGCTTTAGCGAGCGCACAGATACGCAGTATTTT,CASSFSERTDTQYF
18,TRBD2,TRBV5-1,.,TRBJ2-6,TGCGCCAGCAGCCCGCGTGGTAGCGGGGGCTCTGGGGCCAACGTCCTGACTTTC,CASSPRGSGGSGANVLTF
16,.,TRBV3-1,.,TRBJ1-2,TGTGCCAGCAGCCAGGGGGGAGGACCCTTTCGTTCCGGCTACACCTTC,CASSQGGGPFRSGYTF